This record concerns one T cell receptor beta chain sequence. Its target is not known. The sample belongs to a study of cytomegalovirus exposure and HLA in healthy donors. This PCR relied on a set of 60 Vbeta primers and 13 Jbeta primers. Clones were sequenced by immunoSEQ multiplex PCR, and TCRdb holds only the in-frame ones, with some missing. The sample yields some 200,000 clones, about four fifths seen once. Germline loops: CDR1 SNHLY, CDR2 FYNNEI. The junction had 4 bases not matched to a gene; V was cut back by 5 bases and J by 3 bases. The CDR3 is 14 amino acids. Findings and limits, study-wide: According to an earlier analysis, most TCR beta V segments yielded productive rearrangements about 90% or about 30% of the time.

Unrecorded immune exposures were likely, despite nominal health at sampling. The clonotype originates from a female donor in good health and CMV-seronegative. This chain connects TRBV2 to TRBJ1-2, with 9 nucleotides matching TRBD1. Sequenced input: PBMCs. CDR3 protein: CASSWDREDYGYTF. The CDR3 region has the DNA TGTGCCAGCAGTTGGGACAGGGAGGACTATGGCTACACCTTC.